The rows below give T cell receptor beta chains drawn from one sample of a study of cytomegalovirus exposure and HLA in healthy donors. Some clones are missing from TCRdb's copy, which holds only in-frame ones; the method was immunoSEQ multiplex PCR. The data contain some 150,000 clones, approximately 79% of them singletons. Sequenced material: PBMCs. The origin of the receptors is a man aged 18-30 years in good health and CMV-seropositive. Both conserved end residues are part of each CDR3. Fields, in order: V gene, clone size, D gene, J gene, CDR3 protein, CDR3 DNA. D genes are given only for firm matches. Size is stated for part of the rows, as once, few or many counts, or as a class when the clone is expanded.

TRBV29-1	few	TRBD1	TRBJ2-1	CSVLTGKVDQFF	TGCAGCGTCTTGACAGGGAAAGTGGATCAGTTCTTC
TRBV6-4	.	.	TRBJ2-3	CASSANSINTQYF	TGTGCCAGCAGTGCAAACTCCATTAATACGCAGTATTTT
TRBV7-7	.	TRBD2	TRBJ2-3	CASSYGLAGGPVRTDTQYF	TGTGCTAGCAGCTACGGACTAGCGGGAGGGCCGGTGAGAACAGATACGCAGTATTTT
TRBV7-9	.	.	TRBJ2-2	CASSLDSNTGELFF	TGTGCCAGCAGCTTAGACAGTAACACCGGGGAGCTGTTTTTT
TRBV4-1	.	TRBD1	TRBJ1-5	CASSQGDRVQPQHF	TGCGCCAGCAGCCAAGGCGACAGGGTTCAGCCCCAGCATTTT
TRBV18	.	TRBD2	TRBJ2-1	CASSSGPSSYNEQFF	TGTGCCAGCTCTAGCGGGCCGAGCTCCTACAATGAGCAGTTCTTC
TRBV7-8	.	.	TRBJ1-5	CASSLEGQKYQPQHF	TGTGCCAGCAGCTTAGAGGGGCAGAAATATCAGCCCCAGCATTTT
TRBV7-3	once	TRBD2	TRBJ2-3	CASSLGLVTDTQYF	TGTGCCAGCAGCCTCGGACTAGTCACAGATACGCAGTATTTT
TRBV4-1	few	.	TRBJ1-1	CASSQEWGRDTEAFF	TGCGCCAGCAGCCAAGAGTGGGGCAGGGACACTGAAGCTTTCTTT
TRBV28	.	.	TRBJ1-2	CATLLGGVLRGYTF	TGTGCCACCCTATTGGGGGGAGTGTTGAGAGGCTACACCTTC
TRBV7-2	.	.	TRBJ2-1	CASSFSGLNNEQFF	TGTGCCAGCAGCTTTAGCGGCCTGAACAATGAGCAGTTCTTC
TRBV18	.	TRBD2	TRBJ2-7	CASSGLAGSYEQYF	TGTGCCAGCTCGGGCCTAGCGGGGTCCTACGAGCAGTACTTC
TRBV28	.	.	TRBJ2-7	CAILTGTFPYEQYF	TGTGCCATTTTAACAGGGACCTTTCCCTACGAGCAGTACTTC
TRBV6-6	.	TRBD1	TRBJ1-6	CASSHVGQGKSPLHF	TGTGCCAGCAGTCACGTAGGACAGGGTAAATCACCCCTCCACTTT
TRBV11-2	.	.	TRBJ1-1	CASSSGQQTEAFF	TGTGCCAGCAGCTCCGGACAGCAGACTGAAGCTTTCTTT
TRBV7-3	few	.	TRBJ2-5	CASSSQGLMGETQYF	TGTGCCAGCAGCTCCCAGGGTCTCATGGGGGAGACCCAGTACTTC
TRBV9	.	.	TRBJ2-1	CASSVVEAGEQFF	TGTGCCAGCAGCGTAGTTGAAGCGGGTGAGCAGTTCTTC
TRBV4-2	.	.	TRBJ1-1	CASSQGGAGEAFF	TGTGCCAGCAGCCAAGGGGGCGCGGGGGAAGCTTTCTTT
TRBV30	.	TRBD1	TRBJ2-4	CASPGQGEGIQYF	TGTGCCTCTCCGGGACAGGGGGAGGGCATTCAGTACTTC
TRBV7-9	.	.	TRBJ2-3	CASSPGGTVDTQYF	TGTGCCAGCAGCCCAGGAGGGACTGTGGATACGCAGTATTTT
TRBV7-9	.	.	TRBJ1-5	CASSSTSGGRASPLPQHF	TGTGCCAGCAGCTCCACATCCGGAGGCCGGGCCAGCCCACTGCCCCAGCATTTT
TRBV7-9	.	.	TRBJ2-3	CASLPSSADTQYF	TGTGCCAGCCTACCGAGCAGCGCAGATACGCAGTATTTT
TRBV18	.	.	TRBJ1-5	CASSLKSRGPQHF	TGTGCCAGCTCACTAAAGTCCCGAGGGCCCCAGCATTTT
TRBV7-2	once	.	TRBJ2-3	CASSLVEGRNTQYF	TGTGCCAGCAGCTTGGTGGAGGGCCGGAATACGCAGTATTTT
TRBV15	.	TRBD1	TRBJ1-3	CATSRDRVDTIYF	TGTGCCACCAGCAGGGACAGGGTGGACACCATATATTTT
TRBV19	.	TRBD2	TRBJ2-5	CASAGRAGGETQYF	TGTGCCAGTGCCGGGAGGGCCGGAGGAGAGACCCAGTACTTC
TRBV15	.	.	TRBJ2-7	CATRLDPGYEQYF	TGTGCCACCAGACTAGATCCGGGCTACGAGCAGTACTTC
TRBV28	.	.	TRBJ1-3	CASTPSIDSGNTIYF	TGTGCCAGCACCCCTTCTATTGACTCTGGAAACACCATATATTTT
TRBV5-1	.	TRBD1	TRBJ2-5	CASSWGDRAQQETQYF	TGCGCCAGCAGCTGGGGGGACAGGGCCCAACAAGAGACCCAGTACTTC
TRBV7-6	.	TRBD2	TRBJ2-7	CASSLRLLAGESPDEQYF	TGTGCCAGCAGCTTACGGCTCCTAGCGGGAGAATCGCCGGACGAGCAGTACTTC
TRBV28	.	.	TRBJ2-6	CASTRGSGANVLTF	TGTGCCAGCACTCGGGGGTCTGGGGCCAACGTCCTGACTTTC
TRBV6-1	few	TRBD1	TRBJ2-1	CASSEWGQDNEQFF	TGTGCCAGCAGTGAATGGGGACAGGACAATGAGCAGTTCTTC
TRBV7-8	.	TRBD1	TRBJ1-3	CASSLVTGASGNTIYF	TGTGCCAGCAGCTTAGTGACAGGGGCATCTGGAAACACCATATATTTT
TRBV7-9	.	TRBD1	TRBJ2-7	CASSAKGQPNSYEQYF	TGTGCCAGCAGCGCTAAGGGACAGCCTAATTCCTACGAGCAGTACTTC
TRBV10-3	few	TRBD2	TRBJ2-7	CAITFRPPGLAGTLGNEQYF	TGTGCCATCACCTTCCGGCCGCCGGGACTAGCGGGAACCCTAGGAAACGAGCAGTACTTC
TRBV5-8	once	TRBD2	TRBJ2-1	CASSLGALAGSYNEQFF	TGTGCCAGCAGCTTGGGGGCGCTAGCGGGGTCCTACAATGAGCAGTTCTTC
TRBV7-2	.	.	TRBJ1-1	CASSYDRQNTEAFF	TGTGCCAGCAGTTACGACAGACAGAACACTGAAGCTTTCTTT
TRBV9	.	.	TRBJ1-4	CASSRGGSEKLFF	TGTGCCAGCAGCCGGGGGGGGAGTGAAAAACTGTTTTTT
TRBV27	few	TRBD1	TRBJ1-2	CASSSLATGVFYGYTF	TGTGCCAGCAGTTCTCTTGCAACAGGGGTCTTCTATGGCTACACCTTC
TRBV5-4	.	TRBD2	TRBJ2-2	CASRPSGSDTGELFF	TGTGCCAGCAGACCTAGCGGGAGTGACACCGGGGAGCTGTTTTTT
TRBV7-2	.	.	TRBJ1-1	CASSFIRLGGEAFF	TGTGCCAGCAGCTTCATTCGACTTGGCGGTGAAGCTTTCTTT
TRBV4-1	.	.	TRBJ2-7	CASSQWSAGTPSYEQYF	TGCGCCAGCAGCCAATGGTCGGCCGGGACACCCTCCTACGAGCAGTACTTC
TRBV6-4	.	.	TRBJ2-2	CASSEVATGELFF	TGTGCCAGCAGTGAAGTGGCCACCGGGGAGCTGTTTTTT
TRBV27	.	TRBD1	TRBJ2-3	CASSSGTDCTDTQYF	TGTGCCAGCAGTTCCGGGACAGACTGTACAGATACGCAGTATTTT
TRBV15	.	.	TRBJ2-7	CATSRAPFESSYEQYF	TGTGCCACCAGCAGAGCGCCGTTCGAGAGCTCCTACGAGCAGTACTTC
TRBV4-1	.	TRBD1	TRBJ2-3	CASSPFNRGATDTQYF	TGCGCCAGCAGCCCCTTCAACAGGGGGGCCACAGATACGCAGTATTTT
TRBV5-1	few	.	TRBJ1-1	CASSFEVHTEAFF	TGCGCCAGCAGCTTCGAGGTTCACACTGAAGCTTTCTTT
TRBV4-3	.	.	TRBJ1-1	CASSLGGGGGTEAFF	TGCGCCAGCAGCCTCGGAGGAGGGGGGGGCACTGAAGCTTTCTTT
TRBV18	few	TRBD1	TRBJ2-5	CASSPRDRGIETQYF	TGTGCCAGCTCACCCCGGGACAGGGGGATAGAGACCCAGTACTTC
TRBV6-5	few	TRBD1	TRBJ1-5	CARVGQYPSEPQHF	TGTGCCAGGGTGGGACAGTATCCCTCTGAGCCCCAGCATTTT
TRBV6-5	.	.	TRBJ1-4	CASSTAGATNEKLFF	TGTGCCAGCAGTACCGCAGGGGCAACTAATGAAAAACTGTTTTTT
TRBV2	few	TRBD1	TRBJ1-5	CASSLGSTGWPQHF	TGTGCCAGCAGTCTGGGTTCGACAGGGTGGCCCCAGCATTTT
TRBV10-3	.	TRBD2	TRBJ2-1	CAISETSGRTNEQFF	TGTGCCATCAGCGAAACTAGCGGGAGAACGAATGAGCAGTTCTTC